Following are 25 T cell receptor beta chains from one sample sequenced in a study of blood T cell repertoires in COVID-19. Assay: immunoSEQ multiplex PCR; the TCRdb copy retains only in-frame clones and omits some. The data contain around 300,000 clones, roughly 89% of them singletons. The sample taken for sequencing was PBMCs or T cells enriched from blood (not recorded which). These receptors came from a woman between 18 and 29 years old with acute COVID-19.

The chain links TRBV14 to TRBJ1-1; TRBD1 is a possible D gene (6 bases). This CDR3 has 16 residues. V was trimmed by 0 bases and J by 0 bases, leaving 11 bases between them. Germline values: CDR1 SGHDN, CDR2 FVKESK. The DNA for the CDR3 is TGTGCCAGCAGCCAAGATCTTTGGGGGCTGAACACTGAAGCTTTCTTT. It specifies CASSQDLWGLNTEAFF. The full variable domain, its missing parts supplied by reference TRBV14 and TRBJ1-1, is EAGVTQFPSHSVIEKGQTVTLRCDPISGHDNLYWYRRVMGKEIKFLLHFVKESKQDESGMPNNRFLAERTGGTYSTLKVQPAELEDSGVYFCASSQDLWGLNTEAFFGQGTRLTVV.

The chain joins TRBV5-1 to TRBJ1-1; TRBD1 matches at 8 bases. The junction had 13 bases not matched to a gene; V was cut back by 0 bases and J by 0 bases. This CDR3 is built from 19 residues. Germline V gene sequence: CDR1 SGHRS, CDR2 YFSETQ. The CDR3 loop reads CASSLDWRQGASVNTEAFF. CDR3 sequence (DNA): TGCGCCAGCAGCTTGGATTGGCGGCAGGGGGCTTCAGTGAACACTGAAGCTTTCTTT.

This clone occurred a few times. The genes are TRBV6-6 and TRBJ1-4; 8 nucleotides match TRBD1. CDR3 length: 14 amino acids. Looked up from germline, CDR1 is MNHNY and CDR2 is SVGAGI (reference sequence). The trim removed 5 bases at V and 6 bases at J, leaving 5 bases unmatched. The CDR3, as DNA: TGTGCCAGCAGTGGGACAGGAAAAGATGAAAAACTGTTTTTT. Protein: CASSGTGKDEKLFF.

The chain has TRBV9 and TRBJ2-2; D may be TRBD1 (6 bases). V was trimmed by 0 bases and J by 3 bases, leaving 12 bases between them. The length of the CDR3 is 16 residues. Germline CDR1 reads SGDLS; CDR2 reads YYNGEE. In DNA, the CDR3 is TGTGCCAGCAGCGTAGAGAGGTCAGGGGACACCGGGGAGCTGTTTTTT. This sequence encodes CASSVERSGDTGELFF. The complete variable domain, with remaining parts taken from reference TRBV9 and TRBJ2-2, reads DSGVTQTPKHLITATGQRVTLRCSPRSGDLSVYWYQQSLDQGLQFLIQYYNGEERAKGNILERFSAQQFPDLHSELNLSSLELGDSALYFCASSVERSGDTGELFFGEGSRLTVL.

This clone was seen a single time. The V and J genes are TRBV6-5 and TRBJ2-7, with TRBD2 as a possible D gene (6 bases). Germline-derived CDR1 and CDR2 are MNHEY and SVGAGI. Deletions cut 0 bases from V and 5 bases from J, with 8 bases between. The CDR3 runs to 13 residues. CDR3 coding DNA: TGTGCCAGCAGTTACTCGGGGGGAAACGAGCAGTACTTC. This gives the protein CASSYSGGNEQYF.

The chain carries TRBV6-4 and TRBJ2-1; 9 bases line up with TRBD2. Germline CDR1 MRHNA, CDR2 SNTAGT. The trim removed 0 bases at V and 3 bases at J, leaving 6 bases unmatched. The CDR3 extends over 17 amino acids. The CDR3 sequence is CASSDSGASGVYNEQFF. The CDR3 bases are TGTGCCAGCAGTGACTCTGGGGCTAGCGGGGTCTACAATGAGCAGTTCTTC.

The chain carries TRBV15 and TRBJ1-2; D might be TRBD1 (5 bases). Trimming removed 1 base at V and 2 bases at J, with 8 bases between. From germline, CDR1 is LNHNV and CDR2 YYDKDF (reference sequence). The length of the CDR3 is 14 residues. In nucleotides, the CDR3 is TGTGCCACCAGCAGAGGGGCAGGGAACTATGGCTACACCTTC. Amino acid sequence: CATSRGAGNYGYTF.

This clone was recorded a few times. The genes are TRBV10-1 and TRBJ2-5, with D unclear. The length of the CDR3 is 14 residues. Germline CDR1 is WNHNN and CDR2 is SYGVQD (reference sequence). Trimming took 0 bases from V and 1 from J, leaving 6 bases between them. The CDR3 region is CASSESSAQETQYF. CDR3 bases: TGCGCCAGCAGTGAGTCTAGTGCCCAAGAGACCCAGTACTTC.

The chain links TRBV3-1 (or the pseudogene TRBV3-2) to TRBJ1-3, with 8 bases lining up with TRBD1. CDR3 length: 16 residues. Germline CDR1 and CDR2: LGHDT and YNNKEL (reference sequence). V trimming: 4 bases; J trimming: 3 bases; junction bases outside the gene matches: 8. The DNA of the CDR3 is TGTGCCAGCAGCCCCGGACAGGGTCTAATTGGAAACACCATATATTTT. Its translation: CASSPGQGLIGNTIYF.

V is TRBV28 and J is TRBJ1-1; perhaps TRBD1 as D (5 bases). With 5 bases removed from V and 5 bases from J, the gap between germline ends came to 12 bases. CDR3 size: 13 residues. Germline CDR1 is MDHEN and CDR2 is SYDVKM. CDR3 DNA: TGTGCCAGCAGTCCCGGACATTGGACTGAAGCTTTCTTT. Protein: CASSPGHWTEAFF. The complete variable domain, with remaining parts taken from reference TRBV28 and TRBJ1-1, reads DVKVTQSSRYLVKRTGEKVFLECVQDMDHENMFWYRQDPGLGLRLIYFSYDVKMKEKGDIPEGYSVSREKKERFSLILESASTNQTSMYLCASSPGHWTEAFFGQGTRLTVV.

V gene TRBV10-3 combines with J gene TRBJ2-3; the D gene is possibly TRBD2 (6 bases). V lost 3 bases and J lost 4, with 11 bases in between. Germline CDR1 ENHRY, CDR2 SYGVKD. CDR3 length equals 14 residues. CDR3 bases: TGTGCCATCAGTGATCCGGGAGAAGCAGATACGCAGTATTTT. This codes for CAISDPGEADTQYF.

The chain combines TRBV7-9 with TRBJ1-4; D may be TRBD1 (5 bases). Trimming took 4 bases from V and 8 from J, leaving 23 bases between them. The CDR3 length is 17 residues. In germline, CDR1 is SEHNR, CDR2 FQNEAQ (reference sequence). CDR3 bases: TGTGCCAGCAGCTCTCCCCAACTCGGGACTTTGTACGAAAAACTGTTTTTT. This translates into CASSSPQLGTLYEKLFF. Combining the CDR3 with reference TRBV7-9 and TRBJ1-4 gives the whole variable domain DTGVSQNPRHKITKRGQNVTFRCDPISEHNRLYWYRQTLGQGPEFLTYFQNEAQLEKSRLLSDRFSAERPKGSFSTLEIQRTEQGDSAMYLCASSSPQLGTLYEKLFFGSGTQLSVL.

This chain uses TRBV11-2 with TRBJ2-5, with 9 nucleotides matching TRBD2. Per germline, CDR1 SGHAT and CDR2 FQNNGV. V lost 1 base to trimming and J lost 4 bases; unmatched junction nucleotides: 4. This CDR3 is 15 amino acids long. The chain's CDR3 is CASSLVGGGGETQYF. The CDR3 bases are TGTGCCAGCAGCTTAGTAGGCGGGGGGGGAGAGACCCAGTACTTC.

Concerning this clone itself: The same CDR3 can be traced to other DNA sequences in this sample. This chain joins TRBV6-5 and TRBJ1-5; tentatively, D is TRBD1 (6 bases). Germline V gene lookup returns CDR1 MNHEY and CDR2 SVGAGI. Trimming pared 8 bases from V and 2 bases from J, leaving 7 bases between. The length of the CDR3 is 12 residues. In nucleotides, the CDR3 is TGTGCCAGCCGACAGGGCAATCAGCCCCAGCATTTT. Translating gives CASRQGNQPQHF.

The chain couples TRBV5-1 to TRBJ1-2; 9 nucleotides align to TRBD1. V lost 4 bases and J lost 2; bases outside the gene matches: 9. Germline CDR1 reads SGHRS; CDR2 reads YFSETQ. The CDR3 loop spans 16 amino acids. CDR3 region: CASSPFGTGINYGYTF. The CDR3 bases are TGCGCCAGCAGCCCCTTTGGGACAGGGATAAACTATGGCTACACCTTC.

The chain is built from TRBV5-4 and TRBJ1-4; 7 nucleotides agree with TRBD1. After removal of 0 bases from V and 4 bases from J, the junction contained 3 bases not matched to a gene. Germline CDR1 is SGHNT and CDR2 is YYREEE (reference sequence). This CDR3 is built from 15 residues. The CDR3 is CASSLGGTVNEKLFF. DNA for the CDR3: TGTGCCAGCAGCTTGGGGGGGACAGTTAATGAAAAACTGTTTTTT.

V gene TRBV21-1 combines with J gene TRBJ1-3. TRBV21-1 has pseudogene status. The CDR3 is 11 amino acids. The CDR3 region is CASPGGDTIYF. DNA of the CDR3: TGTGCCAGCCCGGGAGGGGACACCATATATTTT.

The gene calls are TRBV27 and TRBJ2-1; 7 bases are shared with TRBD2. The CDR3 is made up of 15 amino acids. J was trimmed by 6 bases and V by 2 bases; bases with no gene match: 7. The germline CDR1 and CDR2 sequences are MNHEY and SMNVEV (reference sequence). CDR3 in amino acids: CASSLAGESVNEQFF. The DNA for the CDR3 is TGTGCCAGCAGTTTAGCGGGAGAATCCGTCAATGAGCAGTTCTTC.

The chain combines TRBV12-3 or TRBV12-4 with TRBJ1-1, with no clear D. V was cut by 3 bases and J by 1 base, with 3 bases left in between. The CDR3 totals 12 residues. The CDR3 region has the DNA TGTGCCAGCAGTTTCGGGAACACTGAAGCTTTCTTT. It codes for CASSFGNTEAFF.

This clone appeared a single time. The chain recombines TRBV28 with TRBJ1-2; weak D call: TRBD1 (5 bases). The germline V gene encodes CDR1 MDHEN and CDR2 SYDVKM. The CDR3 has 13 residues. V lost 2 bases and J 5 bases, leaving 9 bases between the germline ends. The CDR3 nucleotides read TGTGCCAGCAGTTTACCAGGGAAGTATGGCTACACCTTC. Protein: CASSLPGKYGYTF.

The chain carries TRBV6-5 and TRBJ1-1; no firm D call. CDR1 MNHEY and CDR2 SVGAGI come from the germline V gene. V was trimmed by 2 bases and J by 3 bases, leaving 13 bases between them. The CDR3 is 15 amino acids. The CDR3: CASSYEGIADTEAFF. In nucleotides, the CDR3 is TGTGCCAGCAGTTACGAAGGTATTGCGGACACTGAAGCTTTCTTT.

This clone was seen more than once but under ten times. The chain uses TRBV7-3 and TRBJ2-1, with TRBD2 matching over 9 bases. Germline V gene lookup returns CDR1 SGHTA and CDR2 FQGTGA. With 2 bases clipped from V and 8 bases from J, the junction kept 10 bases outside the gene matches. The CDR3 has 16 residues. The CDR3, as DNA: TGTGCCAGCAGCTTAGGTGGGATTAGCGGGAGATATGAGCAGTTCTTC. It specifies CASSLGGISGRYEQFF. The full variable domain, with the rest looked up from reference TRBV7-3 and TRBJ2-1, is GAGVSQTPSNKVTEKGKYVELRCDPISGHTALYWYRQSLGQGPEFLIYFQGTGAADDSGLPNDRFFAVRPEGSVSTLKIQRTERGDSAVYLCASSLGGISGRYEQFFGPGTRLTVL.

The chain has TRBV11-3 and TRBJ2-5, with 7 bases that match TRBD1. V was clipped by 5 bases and J by 5 bases; unmatched bases: 5. The germline V gene encodes CDR1 SGHNT and CDR2 YENEEA. The CDR3 has 13 residues. The CDR3 loop is CASSLGGAETQYF. The CDR3 DNA reads as TGTGCCAGCAGCCTAGGGGGCGCGGAGACCCAGTACTTC.

The V and J genes are TRBV6-1 and TRBJ1-1; unclear D gene. The CDR3 is 11 amino acids. From germline, CDR1 is MNHNS and CDR2 SASEGT. Trimming took off 5 bases at V and 6 bases at J, with 7 bases between the two ends. The CDR3 DNA reads as TGTGCCAGCAGTTATGGGCCTGAAGCTTTCTTT. Protein sequence: CASSYGPEAFF.

The rearrangement uses TRBV18 and TRBJ2-7, with no clear D. In germline, CDR1 is KGHSH, CDR2 LQKENI. The CDR3 covers 12 residues. V was shortened by 3 bases and J by 0 bases, with 3 bases between the two germline ends. CDR3 DNA sequence: TGTGCCAGCTCACCTTACTCCTACGAGCAGTACTTC. Its translation is CASSPYSYEQYF.